The clone carrying this TCR beta chain was seen a single time. Random hexamers were used to reverse transcribe the RNA input (about 0.5 to 1 ug). immunoSEQ multiplex PCR amplified TCR beta CDR3 across 54 Vbeta, 13 Jbeta. TCRdb re-derived calls from the immunoSEQ multiplex PCR reads in MiXCR, one entry per CDR3 protein. The data contain fewer than 350,000 distinct CDR3 sequences, 65% to 90% of them seen just once; the ten biggest clones take up approximately 0.2%. The data belong to a study of CD8 T cells in Susac syndrome. Blood CD8+ and CD4+ T cells underwent high-throughput TCR beta sequencing. In contrast to the negatively isolated CD8+ and CD4+ T cells, TEMRA cells were FACS-enriched. The V gene end was trimmed by 3 bases and the J gene end by 6 bases; junction bases not matched to a gene: 8. The CDR3 runs to 16 residues. The germline V gene has CDR1 LNHNV and CDR2 YYDKDF (reference sequence).

The material sequenced was CD8+ T cells from PBMCs. This receptor was obtained from a human donor with multiple sclerosis. The chain employs TRBV15 and TRBJ2-2; 9 bases are shared with TRBD2. The CDR3: CATSSVAGVSSGELFF. The CDR3 DNA reads TGTGCCACCAGCAGCGTAGCGGGAGTCTCCTCCGGGGAGCTGTTTTTT.